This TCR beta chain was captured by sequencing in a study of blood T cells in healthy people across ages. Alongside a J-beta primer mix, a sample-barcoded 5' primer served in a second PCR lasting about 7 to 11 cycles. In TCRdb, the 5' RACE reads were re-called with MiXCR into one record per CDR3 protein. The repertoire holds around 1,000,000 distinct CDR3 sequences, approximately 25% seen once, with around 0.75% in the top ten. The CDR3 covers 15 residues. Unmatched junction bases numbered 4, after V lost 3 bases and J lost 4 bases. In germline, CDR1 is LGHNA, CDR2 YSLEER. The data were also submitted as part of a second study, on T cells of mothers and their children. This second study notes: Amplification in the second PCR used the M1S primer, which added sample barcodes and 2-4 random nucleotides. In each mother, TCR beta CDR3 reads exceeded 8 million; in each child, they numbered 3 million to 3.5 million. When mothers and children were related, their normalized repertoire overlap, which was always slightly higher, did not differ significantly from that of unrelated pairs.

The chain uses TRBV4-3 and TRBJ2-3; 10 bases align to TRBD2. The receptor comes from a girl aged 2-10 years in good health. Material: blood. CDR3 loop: CASSHLAGVADTQYF. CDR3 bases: TGCGCCAGCAGCCACCTAGCGGGGGTGGCAGATACGCAGTATTTT.